Shown below are 8 T cell receptor beta chains from a single sample sequenced in a study of T-cell reconstitution after alpha-beta-depleted transplantation in children (dated by TCRdb to about 2016). The library relied on PCR. The sequencer listed for this sample is Illumina HiSeq 2500. To normalize quantification of the TCRbeta repertoire, the TCR libraries were built with molecular barcoding that relied on unique molecular identifiers. The raw public reads went through TCRdb reprocessing: fastp at Q25, MiXCR clone calling, in-frame beta chains kept. One record per CDR3 amino acid sequence lists the most common genes and DNA. Present in this sample are 180,000 or so distinct CDR3 sequences, about 6% of which were seen just once. The ten top clones hold around 4.4% of the sample. The sample's treatment or condition label, in plain terms: allogeneic hematopoietic cell transplantation with graft depleted of TCRalphabeta T cells and CD19 B cells.

The sequences come from PBMCs, collected before TCRalphabeta/CD19-depleted stem cell transplant. Receptors were obtained from a girl under two years old with combined immunodeficiency, due to receive a stem cell transplant.

The CDR3 nucleotides read TGCGCCAGCAGCTTGGGGGGGGCGGGAGGCTTCTACAATGAGCAGTTCTTC. This codes for CASSLGGAGGFYNEQFF. The rearrangement links TRBV5-1 to TRBJ2-1; TRBD2 matches 8 bases. In germline, CDR1 is SGHRS, CDR2 YFSETQ. The V and J ends lost 0 bases and 3 bases, in that order; junction bases with no gene match: 8. This CDR3 spans 17 amino acids.

This clonotype was seen ten or more times. The chain uses TRBV29-1 and TRBJ1-1; no definite D call. V gave up 4 bases and J gave up 1 base, with 4 bases separating them. Germline V CDR1 and CDR2: SQVTM, ANQGSEA. This CDR3 contains 11 residues. The chain's CDR3 is CSVVENTEAFF. DNA for the CDR3: TGCAGCGTTGTAGAGAACACTGAAGCTTTCTTT.

This clonotype came up many times. The gene calls are TRBV4-3 and TRBJ2-2; TRBD2 matches 7 bases. Germline CDR1 is LGHNA and CDR2 is YSLEER. This CDR3 contains 18 residues. The J segment lost 6 bases and the V segment lost 0 bases, leaving 13 bases of the junction unmatched. The CDR3 here is CASSQERREKSAAGELFF. The CDR3 coding sequence is TGCGCCAGCAGCCAAGAAAGGCGGGAGAAGAGTGCGGCCGGGGAGCTGTTTTTT.

This clonotype was detected ten times or more. The chain is built from TRBV5-1 and TRBJ2-1, with no clear D. The CDR3 sequence is 17 residues long. Trimming left V 0 bases short and J 0 bases short, with 13 bases between. Germline CDR1 reads SGHRS; CDR2 reads YFSETQ. The CDR3 is CASSLVSRRYSYNEQFF. The CDR3 DNA reads TGCGCCAGCAGCTTGGTCAGTCGGCGGTACTCCTACAATGAGCAGTTCTTC.

This clonotype was counted many times. This rearrangement joins TRBV6-6 to TRBJ1-2; D may be TRBD1 (6 bases). V lost 5 bases, J lost 4 bases, and 8 bases lay in between. Germline V CDR1 and CDR2: MNHNY, SVGAGI (reference sequence). The CDR3 runs to 12 residues. For the CDR3, the DNA is TGTGCCAGCAGTGCGACAGGCTATGGCTACACCTTC. It specifies CASSATGYGYTF.

This clonotype is a singleton in its sample. The gene calls are TRBV2 and TRBJ1-5; a weak D match, TRBD1 (5 bases). V was pared by 6 bases and J by 2 bases, with 14 bases between. Germline loops: CDR1 SNHLY, CDR2 FYNNEI. The CDR3 spans 15 residues. CDR3 sequence: CASRKQERGNQPQHF. In DNA, the CDR3 is TGTGCCAGCAGGAAACAGGAGAGAGGCAATCAGCCCCAGCATTTT.

This clonotype was picked up many times. CDR3 sequence (DNA): TGCGCCAGCAGCTCCGTTTTTACAGGGGAAGACACAGATACGCAGTATTTT. The encoded protein is CASSSVFTGEDTDTQYF. The chain employs TRBV5-1 and TRBJ2-3; TRBD1 matches at 7 bases. CDR1 and CDR2 (germline): SGHRS, YFSETQ. V gave up 3 bases and J gave up 2 bases; unmatched junction bases: 12. The CDR3 is 17 amino acids.

The rearrangement joins TRBV27 to TRBJ2-7, with TRBD2 identical over 9 bases. CDR3 size: 15 residues. Per the germline V gene, CDR1 is MNHEY and CDR2 is SMNVEV (reference sequence). Trimming cost V 7 bases and J 2 bases; bases outside gene matches: 9. Here the CDR3 reads CASTPYSGSAYEQYF. In DNA, the CDR3 is TGTGCCAGCACTCCATATAGCGGGAGTGCCTACGAGCAGTACTTC.